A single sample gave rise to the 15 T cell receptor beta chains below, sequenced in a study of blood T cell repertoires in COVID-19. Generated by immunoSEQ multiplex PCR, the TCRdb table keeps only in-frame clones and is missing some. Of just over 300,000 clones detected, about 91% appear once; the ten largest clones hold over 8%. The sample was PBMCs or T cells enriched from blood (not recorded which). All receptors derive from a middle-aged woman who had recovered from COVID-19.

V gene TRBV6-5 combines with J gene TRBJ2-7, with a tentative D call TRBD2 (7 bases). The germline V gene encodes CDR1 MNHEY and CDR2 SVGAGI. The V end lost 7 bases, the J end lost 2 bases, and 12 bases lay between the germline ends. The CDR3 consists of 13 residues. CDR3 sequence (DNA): TGTGCCAGCACACCGGGGGGCCCCTACGAGCAGTACTTC. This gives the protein CASTPGGPYEQYF.

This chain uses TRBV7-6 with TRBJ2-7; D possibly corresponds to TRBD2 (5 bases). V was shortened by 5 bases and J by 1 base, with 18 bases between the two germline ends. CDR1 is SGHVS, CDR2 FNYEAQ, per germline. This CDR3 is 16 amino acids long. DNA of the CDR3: TGTGCCAGCAGCCTTGGACCAGGACTCCTATCCTACGAGCAGTACTTC. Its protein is CASSLGPGLLSYEQYF.

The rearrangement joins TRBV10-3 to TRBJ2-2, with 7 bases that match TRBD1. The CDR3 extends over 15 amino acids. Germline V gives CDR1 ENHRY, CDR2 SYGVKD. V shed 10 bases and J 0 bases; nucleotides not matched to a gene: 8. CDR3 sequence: CATEKGAPNTGELFF. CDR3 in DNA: TGTGCCACCGAAAAGGGGGCCCCGAACACCGGGGAGCTGTTTTTT.

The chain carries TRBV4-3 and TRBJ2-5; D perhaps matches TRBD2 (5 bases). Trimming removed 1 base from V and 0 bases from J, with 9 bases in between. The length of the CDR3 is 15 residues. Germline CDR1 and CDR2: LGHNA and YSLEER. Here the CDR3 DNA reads TGCGCCAGCAGCCAAGGGAGCGGCTACCAAGAGACCCAGTACTTC. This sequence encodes CASSQGSGYQETQYF.

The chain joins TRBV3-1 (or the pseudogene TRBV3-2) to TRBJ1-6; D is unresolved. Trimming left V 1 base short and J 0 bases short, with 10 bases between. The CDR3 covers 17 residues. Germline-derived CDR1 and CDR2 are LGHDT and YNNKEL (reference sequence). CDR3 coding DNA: TGTGCCAGCAGCCAAGCCTCCTCCCTCTCCTATAATTCACCCCTCCACTTT. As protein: CASSQASSLSYNSPLHF.

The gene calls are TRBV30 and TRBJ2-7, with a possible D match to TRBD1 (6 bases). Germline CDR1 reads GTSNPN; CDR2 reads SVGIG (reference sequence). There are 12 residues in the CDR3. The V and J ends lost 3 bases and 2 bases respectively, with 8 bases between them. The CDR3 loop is CAWRRDTYEQYF. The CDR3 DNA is TGTGCCTGGAGAAGGGACACCTACGAGCAGTACTTC.

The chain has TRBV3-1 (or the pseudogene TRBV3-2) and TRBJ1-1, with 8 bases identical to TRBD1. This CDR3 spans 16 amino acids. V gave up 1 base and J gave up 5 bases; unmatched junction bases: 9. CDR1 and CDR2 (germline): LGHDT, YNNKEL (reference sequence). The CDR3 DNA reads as TGTGCCAGCAGCCAAGCTCGCGTCAGGGGGCTTACTGAAGCTTTCTTT. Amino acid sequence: CASSQARVRGLTEAFF.

The CDR3 DNA reads TGTGCCAGTAGTGGGCTCGTTTTCTCGGGAGGGTTCGAGCAGTACTTC. Encoded protein: CASSGLVFSGGFEQYF. The chain recombines TRBV19 with TRBJ2-7, with TRBD2 identical over 8 bases. Looked up from germline, CDR1 is LNHDA and CDR2 is SQIVND (reference sequence). Trimming took 5 bases from V and 6 from J; bases not matched to a gene: 15. The CDR3 has 16 residues.

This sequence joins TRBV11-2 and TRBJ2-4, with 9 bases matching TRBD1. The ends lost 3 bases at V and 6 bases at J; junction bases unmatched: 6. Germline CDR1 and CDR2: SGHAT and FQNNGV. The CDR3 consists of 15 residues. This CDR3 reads CASSFQTGGGNIQYF. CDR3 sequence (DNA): TGTGCCAGCAGCTTCCAGACAGGGGGAGGAAACATTCAGTACTTC.

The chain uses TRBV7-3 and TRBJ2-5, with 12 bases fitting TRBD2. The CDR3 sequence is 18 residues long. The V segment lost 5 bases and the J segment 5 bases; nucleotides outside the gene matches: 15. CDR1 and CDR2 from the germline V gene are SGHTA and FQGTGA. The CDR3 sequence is CASSRVGRLAGGFETQYF. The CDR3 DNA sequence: TGTGCCAGCAGCCGAGTTGGGAGGCTAGCGGGGGGGTTCGAGACCCAGTACTTC.

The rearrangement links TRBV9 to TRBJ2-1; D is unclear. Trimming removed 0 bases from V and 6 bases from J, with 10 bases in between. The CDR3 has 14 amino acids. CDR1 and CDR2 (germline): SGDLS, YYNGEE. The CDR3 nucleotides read TGTGCCAGCAGCGTAGTGGCCCTTACCAATGAGCAGTTCTTC. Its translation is CASSVVALTNEQFF. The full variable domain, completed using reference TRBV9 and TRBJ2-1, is DSGVTQTPKHLITATGQRVTLRCSPRSGDLSVYWYQQSLDQGLQFLIQYYNGEERAKGNILERFSAQQFPDLHSELNLSSLELGDSALYFCASSVVALTNEQFFGPGTRLTVL.

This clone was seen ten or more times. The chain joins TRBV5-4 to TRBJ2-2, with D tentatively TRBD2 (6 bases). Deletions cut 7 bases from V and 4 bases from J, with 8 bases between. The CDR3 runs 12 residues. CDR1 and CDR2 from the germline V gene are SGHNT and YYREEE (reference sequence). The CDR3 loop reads CASPGGTGELFF. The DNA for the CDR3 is TGTGCCAGCCCCGGGGGCACCGGGGAGCTGTTTTTT.

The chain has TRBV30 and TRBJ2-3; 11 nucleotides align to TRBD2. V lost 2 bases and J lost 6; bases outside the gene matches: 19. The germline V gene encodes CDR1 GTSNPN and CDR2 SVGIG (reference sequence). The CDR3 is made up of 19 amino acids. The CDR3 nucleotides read TGTGCCTGGAGTCCCCCCACCTTACTAGCGGGAGTCTACTTTGATACGCAGTATTTT. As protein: CAWSPPTLLAGVYFDTQYF.

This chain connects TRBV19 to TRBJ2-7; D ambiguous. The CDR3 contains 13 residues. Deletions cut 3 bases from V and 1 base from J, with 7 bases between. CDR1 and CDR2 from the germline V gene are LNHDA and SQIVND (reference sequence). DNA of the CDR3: TGTGCCAGTAGTATTACAGCTTCCTACGAGCAGTACTTC. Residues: CASSITASYEQYF.

The chain's CDR3 is CASSSQGLPLVEAFF. The CDR3 DNA reads as TGTGCCAGCAGTTCCCAGGGGCTCCCTTTGGTTGAAGCTTTCTTT. The chain joins TRBV28 to TRBJ1-1, with D possibly being TRBD1 (6 bases). The CDR3 length is 15 residues. Germline assignment: CDR1 MDHEN and CDR2 SYDVKM. The germline V and J ends were trimmed by 4 bases and 7 bases, with 19 bases remaining between them.